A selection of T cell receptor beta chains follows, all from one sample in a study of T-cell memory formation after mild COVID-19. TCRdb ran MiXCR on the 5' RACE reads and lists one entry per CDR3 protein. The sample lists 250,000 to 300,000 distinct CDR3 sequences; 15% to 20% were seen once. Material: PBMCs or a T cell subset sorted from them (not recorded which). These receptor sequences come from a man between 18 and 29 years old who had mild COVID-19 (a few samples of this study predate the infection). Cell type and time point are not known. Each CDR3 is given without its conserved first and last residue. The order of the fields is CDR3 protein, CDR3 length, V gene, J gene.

cdr3_aa: SARTSGNYGYT
cdr3_length: 11
v_call: TRBV20-1
j_call: TRBJ1-2

cdr3_aa: SATQNYGYT
cdr3_length: 9
v_call: TRBV20-1
j_call: TRBJ1-2

cdr3_aa: AWSVSYIQY
cdr3_length: 9
v_call: TRBV30
j_call: TRBJ2-4

cdr3_aa: SAERQGSPLH
cdr3_length: 10
v_call: TRBV20-1
j_call: TRBJ1-6

cdr3_aa: ASSLFGSSTDTQY
cdr3_length: 13
v_call: TRBV7-2
j_call: TRBJ2-3

cdr3_aa: ASSYSTVHDT
cdr3_length: 10
v_call: TRBV6-6
j_call: TRBJ1-2

cdr3_aa: AISDPLASSYNEQF
cdr3_length: 14
v_call: TRBV10-3
j_call: TRBJ2-1

cdr3_aa: ASSASGGIGSYNEQF
cdr3_length: 15
v_call: TRBV9
j_call: TRBJ2-1

cdr3_aa: ASSLGTGPTDTQY
cdr3_length: 13
v_call: TRBV28
j_call: TRBJ2-3

cdr3_aa: SVFPDSNYGYT
cdr3_length: 11
v_call: TRBV29-1
j_call: TRBJ1-2

cdr3_aa: ASSLGGGAVDTQY
cdr3_length: 13
v_call: TRBV12-3/TRBV12-4
j_call: TRBJ2-3

cdr3_aa: SARGDTDSGNTIY
cdr3_length: 13
v_call: TRBV20-1
j_call: TRBJ1-3

cdr3_aa: ASGAGANVLT
cdr3_length: 10
v_call: TRBV25-1
j_call: TRBJ2-6

cdr3_aa: ASSYVSGANVLT
cdr3_length: 12
v_call: TRBV6-5
j_call: TRBJ2-6

cdr3_aa: ASIRQGSGYT
cdr3_length: 10
v_call: TRBV6-1
j_call: TRBJ1-2

cdr3_aa: ASSLAGRENTEAF
cdr3_length: 13
v_call: TRBV7-9
j_call: TRBJ1-1

cdr3_aa: ASSLTEYLQETQY
cdr3_length: 13
v_call: TRBV7-6
j_call: TRBJ2-5

cdr3_aa: SAGGQAEFTDTQY
cdr3_length: 13
v_call: TRBV20-1
j_call: TRBJ2-3

cdr3_aa: ASSLGGPRRY
cdr3_length: 10
v_call: TRBV12-3/TRBV12-4
j_call: TRBJ2-4

cdr3_aa: ASSLSGGIQETQY
cdr3_length: 13
v_call: TRBV7-9
j_call: TRBJ2-5

cdr3_aa: ASSEGPQETQY
cdr3_length: 11
v_call: TRBV5-1
j_call: TRBJ2-5

cdr3_aa: ASNRGGRETQY
cdr3_length: 11
v_call: TRBV19
j_call: TRBJ2-5

cdr3_aa: ASSTETGLGSGYT
cdr3_length: 13
v_call: TRBV5-1
j_call: TRBJ1-2

cdr3_aa: ASSAGLAGGSEF
cdr3_length: 12
v_call: TRBV12-3/TRBV12-4
j_call: TRBJ2-1

cdr3_aa: ASSQTGGEF
cdr3_length: 9
v_call: TRBV7-2
j_call: TRBJ2-1

cdr3_aa: ASSYSASYGYT
cdr3_length: 11
v_call: TRBV6-5
j_call: TRBJ1-2

cdr3_aa: SARVPSSYEQY
cdr3_length: 11
v_call: TRBV20-1
j_call: TRBJ2-7

cdr3_aa: ASSVGAGTEYNEQF
cdr3_length: 14
v_call: TRBV9
j_call: TRBJ2-1

cdr3_aa: ASSPGRVAEAF
cdr3_length: 11
v_call: TRBV6-2/TRBV6-3
j_call: TRBJ1-1

cdr3_aa: ATNQGAEETQY
cdr3_length: 11
v_call: TRBV10-3
j_call: TRBJ2-5

cdr3_aa: ASSPPREETQY
cdr3_length: 11
v_call: TRBV7-9
j_call: TRBJ2-5

cdr3_aa: ASSQARGPNYYEQY
cdr3_length: 14
v_call: TRBV4-3
j_call: TRBJ2-7

cdr3_aa: SARDGDRGNYGYT
cdr3_length: 13
v_call: TRBV20-1
j_call: TRBJ1-2

cdr3_aa: ASSLQGYNEQF
cdr3_length: 11
v_call: TRBV7-9
j_call: TRBJ2-1

cdr3_aa: ASSQGVEMLGNEQF
cdr3_length: 14
v_call: TRBV4-1
j_call: TRBJ2-1

cdr3_aa: ASSPGLAGGYEQY
cdr3_length: 13
v_call: TRBV7-3
j_call: TRBJ2-7

cdr3_aa: ASSPGWGHYEQY
cdr3_length: 12
v_call: TRBV9
j_call: TRBJ2-7

cdr3_aa: ASSLGSGDYGYT
cdr3_length: 12
v_call: TRBV7-6
j_call: TRBJ1-2